The entry below describes one T cell receptor beta chain. The CDR3 consists of 17 residues. Germline V gene data show CDR1 as SGHVS and CDR2 as FQNEAQ. J lost 7 bases, V lost 1 base, and 12 bases had no gene match. The sample originates from a study of blood T cell repertoires in COVID-19. As for the study in general: Researchers got acute and convalescent COVID-19 samples from the United States, Italy and Spain.

Method: immunoSEQ multiplex PCR; TCRdb's copy keeps in-frame clones and lacks some. The sample includes about 480,000 clones, roughly 90% of them seen just once. Individuals aged roughly 18 to 95 years were recruited from roughly 22 US areas. Participants' own reports of clinical history determined their cohort assignment. The recovered donors of Cohort 3 showed two negative PCRs, clearance, or symptom resolution. The receptor's source is a woman in her 40s who had recovered from COVID-19. V usage is TRBV7-8 and J usage is TRBJ2-1, with 8 bases matching TRBD1. The sequenced material came from PBMCs or T cells enriched from blood (not recorded which). CDR3 region: CASSLGRDRGVRNEQFF. The CDR3 DNA is TGTGCCAGCAGCTTAGGTCGAGACAGGGGTGTTAGGAATGAGCAGTTCTTC.